The 6 T cell receptor beta chains below all came from one sample that was sequenced in a study of radiotherapy plus CTLA-4 blockade in lung cancer. The assay was immunoSEQ multiplex PCR, and TCRdb's table has in-frame clones only and misses some. The sample contains roughly 50,000 clones, approximately 86% of which appear only once. The sequencing used peripheral blood, collected from a patient treated with radiotherapy plus ipilimumab. The receptors here all came from a human donor with non-small cell lung cancer that progressed on radiotherapy plus ipilimumab. Some clones in this sample may be carry-over from other donors' samples.

The chain links TRBV5-4 to TRBJ1-4; 8 bases are a match to TRBD1. Trimming removed 4 bases from V and 6 bases from J; junction bases left unmatched: 5. Per the germline V gene, CDR1 is SGHNT and CDR2 is YYREEE (reference sequence). The CDR3 is 14 amino acids. DNA of the CDR3: TGTGCCAGCAGCGTGACAGGGGAACATGAAAAACTGTTTTTT. As protein: CASSVTGEHEKLFF.

V is TRBV5-1 and J is TRBJ1-2; D may be TRBD1 (5 bases). The CDR3 has 13 residues. CDR1 is SGHRS, CDR2 YFSETQ, per germline. V was trimmed by 3 bases and J by 7 bases, leaving 13 bases between them. CDR3 sequence: CASSWPGGAGYTF. The CDR3 DNA follows: TGCGCCAGCAGCTGGCCGGGTGGGGCTGGCTACACCTTC.

V and J are TRBV29-1 and TRBJ2-4; D is unclear. The CDR3 has 15 residues. CDR1 is SQVTM, CDR2 ANQGSEA, per germline. V was trimmed by 0 bases and J by 1 base, leaving 10 bases between them. CDR3 amino acids: CSVEDRRVAKNIQYF. CDR3 nucleotide sequence: TGCAGCGTTGAAGATCGTCGGGTTGCCAAAAACATTCAGTACTTC.

The chain links TRBV27 to TRBJ2-7; 9 nucleotides align to TRBD1. This CDR3 region has 15 residues. Germline CDR1 and CDR2: MNHEY and SMNVEV (reference sequence). J was trimmed by 3 bases and V by 8 bases; bases with no gene match: 11. Here the CDR3 DNA reads TGTGCCAGCGGATTACCGGGACAGGGTGACTACGAGCAGTACTTC. Amino acid sequence: CASGLPGQGDYEQYF.

This rearrangement joins TRBV5-1 to TRBJ2-5; TRBD2 agrees at 8 bases. The CDR3 runs to 14 residues. V shed 1 base and J 5 bases; nucleotides not matched to a gene: 4. Germline V gives CDR1 SGHRS, CDR2 YFSETQ. Here the CDR3 DNA reads TGCGCCAGCAGCTTGTCGGGGGGGCAGGAGACCCAGTACTTC. The encoded protein is CASSLSGGQETQYF.

This clone was counted between two and nine times. The V gene is TRBV2, the J gene TRBJ2-5, with TRBD2 matching over 11 bases. The ends lost 4 bases at V and 6 bases at J; junction bases unmatched: 16. Germline lookup yields CDR1 SNHLY and CDR2 FYNNEI. CDR3 size: 18 residues. The CDR3 loop reads CASSGGATGTSGIQTQYF. CDR3 DNA sequence: TGTGCCAGCAGTGGGGGGGCAACCGGGACTAGCGGTATACAGACCCAGTACTTC.